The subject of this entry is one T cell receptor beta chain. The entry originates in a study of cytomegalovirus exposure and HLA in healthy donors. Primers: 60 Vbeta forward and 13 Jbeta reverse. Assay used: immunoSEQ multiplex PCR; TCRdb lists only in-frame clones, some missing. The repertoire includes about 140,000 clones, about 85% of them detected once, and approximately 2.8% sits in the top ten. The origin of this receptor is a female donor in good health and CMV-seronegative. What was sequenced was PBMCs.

CDR3 protein: CATRQDGYTF. The CDR3 DNA follows: TGTGCCACACGACAGGATGGCTACACCTTC. This chain links TRBV10-3 with TRBJ1-2; TRBD1 is a possible D gene (6 bases). The CDR3 length is 10 residues. Germline CDR1 reads ENHRY; CDR2 reads SYGVKD. The V gene lost 10 bases and the J gene lost 6 bases, with 9 bases spanning the gap.